These 23 T cell receptor beta chains came from one sample sequenced in a study of post-analysis software for immune sequencing data (dated by TCRdb to between 2014 and 2017). What the authors observed across the whole study: Significantly higher frequencies in patients than in controls were found for five or six TRBV segments, including TRBV5-6, TRBV5-1 and TRBV20-1.

These receptors have no identified antigens. Library preparation employed PCR. Sequencing relied on an Illumina HiSeq 2500. To reduce PCR and sequencing biases, unique molecular identifiers were incorporated into the TCR beta cDNA libraries. TCRdb's own reprocessing of the public reads used fastp at Q25 and MiXCR and kept productive beta chains. Every distinct CDR3 protein forms one entry, paired with its most common genes and DNA. This sample lists approximately 690,000 distinct CDR3 sequences; approximately 60% were detected once. The ten largest clonotypes hold about 11% of the sample. The sequenced sample consisted of blood. The receptors derive from a girl aged 2 to 10 with multiple sclerosis.

The rearrangement uses TRBV6-2 or TRBV6-3 and TRBJ2-1; 8 bases fit TRBD2. The CDR3 totals 14 residues. CDR1 is MNHEY, CDR2 SVGEGT, per germline. V gave up 8 bases and J gave up 5 bases; unmatched junction bases: 8. This chain's CDR3 is CASRPGTRDNEQFF. As DNA, the CDR3 is TGTGCCAGCCGACCTGGGACTAGAGACAATGAGCAGTTCTTC.

V usage is TRBV6-2 or TRBV6-3 and J usage is TRBJ2-6, with a possible D match to TRBD2 (6 bases). Trimming took 4 bases from V and 3 from J, leaving 13 bases between them. The CDR3 loop spans 16 amino acids. Per germline, CDR1 MNHEY and CDR2 SVGEGT. DNA of the CDR3: TGTGCCAGCAGTTCTGGGGGGTCTCTTGGGGCCAACGTCCTGACTTTC. This encodes CASSSGGSLGANVLTF.

The V call is TRBV7-2, the J call TRBJ2-1; 10 bases are shared with TRBD1. CDR1 and CDR2 from the germline V gene are SGHTA and FQGNSA. V shed 5 bases and J 13 bases; nucleotides not matched to a gene: 11. The CDR3 is 14 residues long. CDR3 protein: CASSLGQGGRRQFF. The CDR3, as DNA: TGTGCCAGCAGCCTTGGACAGGGGGGGCGTCGACAGTTCTTC.

This clonotype was seen only a few times. The CDR3 DNA is TGTGCCAGCAGTTCCCGGACAGGGGCAACCTTCCAAGAGACCCAGTACTTC. Its protein is CASSSRTGATFQETQYF. The V gene is TRBV12-3 or TRBV12-4, the J gene TRBJ2-5; 9 bases align to TRBD1. Trimming at V came to 4 bases and at J to 1 base, leaving 10 bases not matched to a gene. The CDR3 has 17 amino acids.

CDR3 amino acids: CASSQGVFVARGDQETQYF. DNA of the CDR3: TGCGCCAGCAGCCAAGGGGTTTTTGTAGCGCGGGGGGACCAAGAGACCCAGTACTTC. V gene TRBV4-3 combines with J gene TRBJ2-5; TRBD2 agrees at 8 bases. The CDR3 spans 19 residues. V shed 1 base, J shed 0 bases, and the junction held 13 bases outside the gene matches. Germline-derived CDR1 and CDR2 are LGHNA and YSLEER.

This clonotype was found a few times. This chain uses TRBV27 with TRBJ1-1; D not resolved. The germline CDR1 and CDR2 sequences are MNHEY and SMNVEV (reference sequence). Trimming took 6 bases from V and 5 from J, leaving 13 bases between them. This CDR3 spans 13 amino acids. CDR3 sequence reads: CASRLPGVTEAFF. The CDR3 DNA reads TGTGCCAGCAGACTACCAGGAGTGACTGAAGCTTTCTTT.

The V and J genes are TRBV6-6 and TRBJ1-2; D is uncertain. Germline V gene sequence: CDR1 MNHNY, CDR2 SVGAGI (reference sequence). The V gene lost 5 bases and the J gene lost 2 bases, with 12 bases spanning the gap. There are 14 residues in the CDR3. The CDR3 nucleotides read TGTGCCAGCAGTGAGCCCGACAACAACTATGGCTACACCTTC. This encodes CASSEPDNNYGYTF.

The chain uses TRBV20-1 and TRBJ1-1, with 7 nucleotides matching TRBD1. Germline CDR1 DFQATT, CDR2 SNEGSKA (reference sequence). The CDR3 has 14 residues. The CDR3 DNA reads TGCAGCACCGACAGGGTCCCCCTGAACACTGAAGCTTTCTTT. Translation: CSTDRVPLNTEAFF.

This clonotype was seen only a few times. The rearrangement uses TRBV20-1 and TRBJ2-5, with D perhaps TRBD1 (6 bases). CDR1 DFQATT and CDR2 SNEGSKA come from the germline V gene (reference sequence). V was trimmed by 5 bases and J by 3 bases, leaving 13 bases between them. This CDR3 has 13 amino acids. The CDR3 is CSAPQGPKETQYF. CDR3 in DNA: TGCAGTGCTCCCCAGGGGCCTAAAGAGACCCAGTACTTC.

The chain employs TRBV20-1 and TRBJ2-5, with 10 nucleotides matching TRBD1. Germline CDR1 DFQATT, CDR2 SNEGSKA (reference sequence). Trimming cost V 6 bases and J 4 bases; bases outside gene matches: 8. The CDR3 length is 14 residues. The CDR3, as DNA: TGCAGTGCCCTATGGGGACAGGGGAGAGAGACCCAGTACTTC. This encodes CSALWGQGRETQYF.

In DNA form, the CDR3 reads TGCGCCAGCAGCCAAGAGGGAAGGACTAGCTCCTACAATGAGCAGTTCTTC. Its translation is CASSQEGRTSSYNEQFF. The chain recombines TRBV4-3 with TRBJ2-1; 7 nucleotides agree with TRBD2. The CDR3 loop spans 17 amino acids. V shed 0 bases, J shed 0 bases, and the junction held 5 bases outside the gene matches. The germline V gene encodes CDR1 LGHNA and CDR2 YSLEER.

The sample holds a few counts of this clonotype. The gene calls are TRBV7-2 and TRBJ2-1, with 12 bases that match TRBD2. The ends lost 2 bases at V and 8 bases at J; junction bases unmatched: 4. CDR1 is SGHTA and CDR2 is FQGNSA in the germline V gene. This CDR3 contains 15 residues. In DNA form, the CDR3 reads TGTGCCAGCAGCTTAAGGACTAGCGGGAACTATGAGCAGTTCTTC. As protein: CASSLRTSGNYEQFF.

This clonotype occurred once. The V call is TRBV27, the J call TRBJ2-7, with D perhaps TRBD1 or TRBD2 (5 bases each). This CDR3 region has 16 residues. The germline gives CDR1 MNHEY, CDR2 SMNVEV (reference sequence). V gave up 6 bases and J gave up 5 bases, with 23 bases separating them. The CDR3 loop is CASRLGPEGFANEQYF. The CDR3, as DNA: TGTGCCAGCAGGCTAGGGCCTGAGGGGTTTGCTAACGAGCAGTACTTC.

This chain joins TRBV5-5 and TRBJ1-2, with D uncertain. The CDR3 extends over 15 amino acids. V lost 1 base to trimming and J lost 0 bases, with 10 bases between them. From germline, CDR1 is SGHKS and CDR2 YYEKEE (reference sequence). Here the CDR3 reads CASSLYLTANYGYTF. The CDR3 DNA reads TGTGCCAGCAGCTTGTACCTCACCGCTAACTATGGCTACACCTTC.

The chain is built from TRBV7-2 and TRBJ2-5; no firm D call. This CDR3 has 13 residues. Per the germline V gene, CDR1 is SGHTA and CDR2 is FQGNSA. Trimming pared 5 bases from V and 1 base from J, leaving 8 bases between. The CDR3 nucleotides are TGTGCCAGCAGCCGCGGAACCCAAGAGACCCAGTACTTC. This codes for CASSRGTQETQYF.

This clonotype has a count of ten or more. V is TRBV12-3 or TRBV12-4 and J is TRBJ1-2; the D gene is possibly TRBD1 (5 bases). V lost 3 bases and J lost 4, with 9 bases in between. The CDR3 runs 13 residues. CDR3 amino acids: CASSLGLSYGYTF. CDR3 coding DNA: TGTGCCAGCAGTTTGGGGCTTTCCTATGGCTACACCTTC.

This clonotype was observed a few times. This rearrangement joins TRBV6-2 or TRBV6-3 to TRBJ2-4; 7 bases fit TRBD2. V dropped 0 bases and J dropped 7; count of bases not matched to a gene: 24. This CDR3 comprises 21 residues. The germline CDR1 and CDR2 sequences are MNHEY and SVGEGT. The CDR3 loop reads CASSYSRTAGTTSNLGNIQYF. As DNA, the CDR3 is TGTGCCAGCAGTTACTCGAGAACAGCGGGGACGACTTCAAATCTCGGGAACATTCAGTACTTC.

This chain links TRBV4-2 with TRBJ1-5; 8 nucleotides align to TRBD1. The CDR3 has 15 residues. Trimming cost V 6 bases and J 3 bases; bases outside gene matches: 7. Germline V gene sequence: CDR1 LGHNA, CDR2 YNFKEQ. CDR3 residues: CASSHDRGNNQPQHF. DNA for the CDR3: TGTGCCAGCAGTCATGACAGGGGTAACAATCAGCCCCAGCATTTT.

The table lists this clonotype with a few counts. The chain links TRBV11-2 to TRBJ2-1; the match to TRBD2 covers 7 bases. The CDR3 is made up of 15 amino acids. CDR1 is SGHAT, CDR2 FQNNGV, per germline. Trimming at V came to 3 bases and at J to 7 bases, leaving 9 bases not matched to a gene. DNA for the CDR3: TGTGCCAGCAGCTTGGGGAGCGGGATGTTGAATGAGCAGTTCTTC. Translation gives CASSLGSGMLNEQFF.

This clonotype was observed a handful of times. This chain joins TRBV29-1 and TRBJ2-3; TRBD1 is a possible D gene (6 bases). Germline assignment: CDR1 SQVTM and CDR2 ANQGSEA. Between the trimmed V and J ends, which lost 5 bases and 10 bases, there was a span of 13 bases. CDR3 length: 11 amino acids. In DNA, the CDR3 is TGCAGCGTTCAGACAGGTTTCGCGCAGTATTTT. Residues: CSVQTGFAQYF.

The rearrangement joins TRBV20-1 to TRBJ1-2; weak D call: TRBD1 (5 bases). Germline CDR1 and CDR2: DFQATT and SNEGSKA (reference sequence). CDR3 size: 15 residues. V was pared by 0 bases and J by 0 bases, with 11 bases between. The CDR3 loop reads CSAREYGGTNYGYTF. The CDR3 DNA sequence: TGCAGTGCTAGAGAATACGGGGGAACTAACTATGGCTACACCTTC.

The gene calls are TRBV27 and TRBJ2-3; 11 bases are shared with TRBD1. The V and J ends lost 2 bases and 10 bases, in that order; junction bases with no gene match: 8. The germline V gene encodes CDR1 MNHEY and CDR2 SMNVEV (reference sequence). The CDR3 contains 15 residues. CDR3 DNA sequence: TGTGCCAGCAGTTTAGGACAGGGGGCGATTGGAGCGCAGTATTTT. It specifies CASSLGQGAIGAQYF.

The chain combines TRBV20-1 with TRBJ2-5; D gene ambiguous. V lost 0 bases to trimming and J lost 2 bases, with 10 bases between them. The CDR3 has 14 residues. CDR1 is DFQATT, CDR2 SNEGSKA, per germline (reference sequence). Written as DNA, the CDR3 is TGCAGTGCTAGAGATCTTAGGGCTCAAGAGACCCAGTACTTC. Its translation is CSARDLRAQETQYF.